The clone carrying this TCR beta chain was seen a handful of times. The entry originates in a study of T-cell memory formation after mild COVID-19. TCRdb re-derived calls from the 5' RACE reads in MiXCR, one entry per CDR3 protein. There are about 320,000 distinct CDR3 sequences in the sample; roughly 13% occur only once, and around 20% lies in the top ten. CDR3 length equals 15 residues. CDR1 is SQVTM, CDR2 ANQGSEA, per germline. The V and J ends lost 0 bases and 0 bases respectively, with 10 bases between them. V is TRBV29-1 and J is TRBJ2-3; D unclear. The sequencing sample was made of PBMCs or a T cell subset sorted from them (not recorded which). The clonotype originates from a man aged 18-30 years who had mild COVID-19 (a few samples of this study predate the infection). Cell type and time point are not known. CDR3 nucleotides: TGCAGCGTTGAAGAGTTGGGCGGTAGCACAGATACGCAGTATTTT. Its translation: CSVEELGGSTDTQYF.